The table lists the clone carrying this T cell receptor (beta chain) with a count of one. This sample stems from a study of OX40 agonist ivuxolimab in advanced cancers. Germline loops: CDR1 SGHDT, CDR2 YYEEEE. Between the trimmed V and J ends, which lost 5 bases and 3 bases, there was a span of 10 bases. The length of the CDR3 is 13 residues. Measured with immunoSEQ multiplex PCR; TCRdb has only the in-frame clones, and not every one. Among 75,000 to 90,000 clones listed, roughly 85% were seen once. This clonotype originated in an adult with an advanced solid tumor such as melanoma, head and neck, liver or kidney cancer. The sequencing here drew on CD4+ or CD8+ T cells sorted from blood, taken in a trial of the OX40 agonist ivuxolimab. V and J are TRBV5-6 and TRBJ2-3, with D unclear. In nucleotides, the CDR3 is TGTGCCAGCAGATCAGGCCAGACAGATACGCAGTATTTT. Translation: CASRSGQTDTQYF.